The 27 T cell receptor beta chains presented below share a single source sample, sequenced in a study of blood T cells in healthy people across ages. Sample-barcoded 5' priming and a J-beta primer mix drove a second PCR of roughly 7 to 11 cycles. Using its own MiXCR run on the 5' RACE reads, TCRdb lists one record per CDR3 protein. This repertoire shows some 940,000 distinct CDR3 sequences, almost 30% found once; its top ten account for around 9.6%. A further study also used this sample, focusing on T cells of mothers and their children.

Sequencing was done on a sample of blood. Receptors were obtained from a woman aged 40 to 50 in good health.

This clonotype was seen at least ten times. The CDR3 DNA reads TGTGCCAGCAATACAGATTACTATGGCTACACCTTC. Translated, it gives CASNTDYYGYTF. The chain combines TRBV7-2 with TRBJ1-2; no reliable D call. The germline V gene encodes CDR1 SGHTA and CDR2 FQGNSA. This CDR3 has 12 amino acids. V was pared by 7 bases and J by 3 bases, with 9 bases between.

In DNA, the CDR3 is TGTGCCAGCAGCACTTCAGGGTTCGATACGCAGTATTTT. It is translated as CASSTSGFDTQYF. The rearrangement joins TRBV7-2 to TRBJ2-3; a possible D gene is TRBD1 (5 bases). Trimming took off 5 bases at V and 6 bases at J, with 12 bases between the two ends. CDR1 is SGHTA, CDR2 FQGNSA, per germline. CDR3 size: 13 residues.

This clonotype was detected ten times or more. The chain recombines TRBV9 with TRBJ2-7; 8 bases agree with TRBD2. V lost 0 bases, J lost 5 bases, and 7 bases stayed unmatched. The CDR3 is made up of 15 amino acids. CDR1 is SGDLS and CDR2 is YYNGEE in the germline V gene. The CDR3 protein is CASSVESGGLNEQYF. CDR3 coding DNA: TGTGCCAGCAGCGTAGAAAGCGGGGGATTAAACGAGCAGTACTTC.

On this clonotype itself: This may arise from a read error, as a much more abundant clone is one base away. This rearrangement joins TRBV6-5 to TRBJ2-7; D uncertain. Deletions cut 2 bases from V and 6 bases from J, with 5 bases between. The germline gives CDR1 MNHEY, CDR2 SVGAGI. CDR3 length equals 11 residues. CDR3 in DNA: TGTGCCAGCAGTTACCACGGCGAGCAGTACTTC. Protein product: CASSYHGEQYF.

This clonotype has ten or more counts. This rearrangement joins TRBV7-2 to TRBJ2-3; 13 bases match TRBD2. Germline V gene data show CDR1 as SGHTA and CDR2 as FQGNSA. CDR3 length: 16 amino acids. The V segment lost 5 bases and the J segment 4 bases; nucleotides outside the gene matches: 6. The CDR3 nucleotides read TGTGCCAGCAGCCCCCAAACTAGCGGGGGGGCAGATACGCAGTATTTT. Translation: CASSPQTSGGADTQYF.

This clonotype was counted a few times. The V gene is TRBV2, the J gene TRBJ1-6; D is uncertain. The CDR3 length is 11 residues. Germline V gene sequence: CDR1 SNHLY, CDR2 FYNNEI. Trimming removed 3 bases from V and 8 bases from J, with 2 bases in between. CDR3 DNA sequence: TGTGCCAGCAGTGATTATTCACCCCTCCACTTT. Translated: CASSDYSPLHF.

In this sample, this clonotype turned up a few times. The CDR3 region has the DNA TGTGCCAGCAGCCAAGATGGCAGGGATCTGTCCGAGCAGTACTTC. Protein: CASSQDGRDLSEQYF. The J gene is TRBJ2-4, the V gene TRBV4-2, with D perhaps matching TRBD1 (5 bases). The J call may be wrong; the DNA end is better matched by TRBJ2-7. The germline V gene encodes CDR1 LGHNA and CDR2 YNFKEQ. This CDR3 is 15 amino acids long.

This sequence joins TRBV5-1 and TRBJ2-3; D is uncertain. Per the germline V gene, CDR1 is SGHRS and CDR2 is YFSETQ. CDR3 length equals 14 residues. Trimming took 4 bases from V and 2 from J, leaving 11 bases between them. The chain's CDR3 is CASSLDGFTDTQYF. DNA for the CDR3: TGCGCCAGCAGCCTGGACGGCTTCACAGATACGCAGTATTTT.

This clonotype came up many times. The chain employs TRBV4-3 and TRBJ1-2, with D possibly TRBD1 on 5 matching bases. Germline CDR1 and CDR2: LGHNA and YSLEER. The CDR3 length is 16 residues. The germline V and J ends were trimmed by 3 bases and 2 bases, with 16 bases remaining between them. CDR3 sequence: CASSQGWGGENYGYTF. CDR3 nucleotide sequence: TGCGCCAGCAGCCAGGGTTGGGGAGGGGAAAACTATGGCTACACCTTC.

This clonotype has only a few counts. CDR3 in amino acids: CASSFSDYNEQFF. CDR3 bases: TGTGCCAGCAGCTTTAGCGACTACAATGAGCAGTTCTTC. This chain uses TRBV7-2 with TRBJ2-1; possible D gene TRBD2, 5 bases. The germline CDR1 and CDR2 sequences are SGHTA and FQGNSA. V was cut by 3 bases and J by 3 bases, with 6 bases left in between. This CDR3 spans 13 amino acids.

This chain joins TRBV27 and TRBJ2-2; D possibly corresponds to TRBD2 (5 bases). CDR3 length equals 16 residues. Germline V gives CDR1 MNHEY, CDR2 SMNVEV (reference sequence). V was cut by 0 bases and J by 0 bases, with 8 bases left in between. CDR3 nucleotide sequence: TGTGCCAGCAGTTTATCCCCCGGGACGAACACCGGGGAGCTGTTTTTT. It encodes CASSLSPGTNTGELFF.

This clonotype was detected a few times. The chain joins TRBV7-2 to TRBJ1-2; TRBD1 agrees at 8 bases. The CDR3 loop spans 14 amino acids. After removal of 7 bases from V and 7 bases from J, the junction contained 11 bases not matched to a gene. The germline CDR1 and CDR2 sequences are SGHTA and FQGNSA. CDR3: CASTPETGVGGYTF. As DNA, the CDR3 is TGTGCCAGCACCCCTGAGACAGGGGTTGGTGGCTACACCTTC.

The rearrangement links TRBV7-9 to TRBJ2-1, with 9 bases aligning to TRBD2. Germline V gene sequence: CDR1 SEHNR, CDR2 FQNEAQ (reference sequence). V lost 3 bases and J lost 8; bases outside the gene matches: 8. The CDR3 length is 15 residues. CDR3 sequence reads: CASSFRPSGAHEQFF. The CDR3 nucleotides are TGTGCCAGCAGCTTTCGGCCTAGCGGGGCCCATGAGCAGTTCTTC.

On this clonotype: A read error is possible here, since a much larger clone lies one base away. This chain links TRBV29-1 with TRBJ2-1; 10 nucleotides line up with TRBD2. CDR3 length: 15 amino acids. CDR1 and CDR2 from the germline V gene are SQVTM and ANQGSEA. After removal of 1 base from V and 0 bases from J, the junction contained 0 bases not matched to a gene. The CDR3 region has the DNA TGCAGCGTTGAAGGGACTAGCGGCTCCTACAATGAGCAGTTCTTC. Amino acids: CSVEGTSGSYNEQFF.

This clonotype was counted between two and nine times. The chain combines TRBV28 with TRBJ2-7; 7 positions match TRBD1. The CDR3 has 14 residues. Per germline, CDR1 MDHEN and CDR2 SYDVKM. The ends lost 6 bases at V and 5 bases at J; junction bases unmatched: 10. In nucleotides, the CDR3 is TGTGCCAGCAGCCTGGACAGGTCTTTCCACGAGCAGTACTTC. Its translation: CASSLDRSFHEQYF.

In its sample, this clonotype was seen a few times. This chain links TRBV19 with TRBJ1-1; D perhaps matches TRBD1 (5 bases). Germline V lookup: CDR1 LNHDA, CDR2 SQIVND (reference sequence). V shed 3 bases and J shed 0 bases, with 14 bases lying between them. This CDR3 spans 16 amino acids. CDR3 nucleotide sequence: TGTGCCAGTAGTATCCGGGACGGACTTATGAACACTGAAGCTTTCTTT. This sequence encodes CASSIRDGLMNTEAFF.

This clonotype showed up just a few times. This sequence joins TRBV7-9 and TRBJ1-1, with 7 bases that match TRBD1. The CDR3 sequence is 15 residues long. V trimming: 5 bases; J trimming: 0 bases; junction bases outside the gene matches: 6. Germline lookup yields CDR1 SEHNR and CDR2 FQNEAQ (reference sequence). Here the CDR3 reads CASSGWDSMNTEAFF. CDR3 coding DNA: TGTGCCAGCAGCGGTTGGGACAGCATGAACACTGAAGCTTTCTTT.

This clonotype has a count of ten or more. J is TRBJ2-1 and V is TRBV4-3, with D perhaps matching TRBD2 (5 bases). The CDR3 is 16 amino acids. Trimming took off 0 bases at V and 4 bases at J, with 13 bases between the two ends. Per germline, CDR1 LGHNA and CDR2 YSLEER. CDR3 residues: CASSQDRSPGYNEQFF. The CDR3 nucleotides read TGCGCCAGCAGCCAAGATCGTTCCCCGGGATACAATGAGCAGTTCTTC.

In this sample, this clonotype turned up a few times. This sequence joins TRBV6-5 and TRBJ1-2, with D unclear. CDR1 MNHEY and CDR2 SVGAGI come from the germline V gene. The CDR3 runs 13 residues. The ends were cut back, 0 bases at V and 8 bases at J, with 10 bases in the middle. CDR3 bases: TGTGCCAGCAGTTACTCGGGTCTGTTAGGCTACACCTTC. It codes for CASSYSGLLGYTF.

This chain links TRBV3-1 with TRBJ2-1; tentatively, D is TRBD2 (6 bases). CDR1 and CDR2 (germline): LGHDT, YNNKEL (reference sequence). This CDR3 region has 14 residues. V shed 3 bases and J shed 4 bases, with 10 bases lying between them. The CDR3 here is CASSHGTWYNEQFF. CDR3 coding DNA: TGTGCCAGCAGCCACGGGACTTGGTACAATGAGCAGTTCTTC.

The table lists this clonotype with many counts. The chain uses TRBV5-1 and TRBJ2-5; no clear D gene. CDR1 and CDR2 (germline): SGHRS, YFSETQ. The CDR3 contains 12 residues. V was pared by 4 bases and J by 5 bases, with 9 bases between. This CDR3 is CASSHKAETQYF. CDR3 nucleotides: TGCGCCAGCAGCCACAAAGCGGAGACCCAGTACTTC.

On this clonotype itself: This clone may be a read error of a much larger clone one base away. The chain employs TRBV9 and TRBJ2-1; TRBD2 agrees at 12 bases. V dropped 3 bases and J dropped 3; count of bases not matched to a gene: 4. Germline V gene lookup returns CDR1 SGDLS and CDR2 YYNGEE. There are 16 residues in the CDR3. The CDR3 nucleotides are TGTGCCAGCAGCGCCGGGACTAGCGGGCGCTACAATGAGCAGTTCTTC. Translation: CASSAGTSGRYNEQFF.

The V and J genes are TRBV7-9 and TRBJ2-7; D is uncertain. Trimming left V 5 bases short and J 1 base short, with 9 bases between. Germline V gene lookup returns CDR1 SEHNR and CDR2 FQNEAQ (reference sequence). This CDR3 contains 13 residues. The CDR3 is CASSERVSYEQYF. CDR3 nucleotides: TGTGCCAGCAGCGAAAGGGTGTCCTACGAGCAGTACTTC.

This chain uses TRBV12-3 or TRBV12-4 with TRBJ2-2; maybe TRBD1 (6 bases). The V end was cut by 3 bases, the J end by 5 bases, with 19 bases between. The CDR3 spans 17 residues. The CDR3 region is CASSFPRGRPGTGELFF. In DNA, the CDR3 is TGTGCCAGCAGTTTTCCCAGGGGACGCCCGGGGACCGGGGAGCTGTTTTTT.

This sequence joins TRBV28 and TRBJ1-3; 8 bases fit TRBD1. This CDR3 region has 14 residues. Germline-derived CDR1 and CDR2 are MDHEN and SYDVKM. V shed 3 bases, J shed 5 bases, and the junction held 3 bases outside the gene matches. The CDR3 bases are TGTGCCAGCAGTTTCGGACAGGGTCGAAACACCATATATTTT. It yields the protein CASSFGQGRNTIYF. The full variable domain, in which reference TRBV28 and TRBJ1-3 provide the parts outside the CDR3, is DVKVTQSSRYLVKRTGEKVFLECVQDMDHENMFWYRQDPGLGLRLIYFSYDVKMKEKGDIPEGYSVSREKKERFSLILESASTNQTSMYLCASSFGQGRNTIYFGEGSWLTVV.

This clonotype turned up a few times. The chain combines TRBV2 with TRBJ2-7; 9 nucleotides align to TRBD1. The ends lost 4 bases at V and 5 bases at J; junction bases unmatched: 9. This CDR3 is built from 15 residues. The germline CDR1 and CDR2 sequences are SNHLY and FYNNEI. CDR3 sequence (DNA): TGTGCCAGCAGTGTTTCACGGGACAGGGATCACGAGCAGTACTTC. Its protein product is CASSVSRDRDHEQYF.

This chain links TRBV4-1 with TRBJ2-1, with a tentative D call TRBD1 (5 bases). This CDR3 contains 18 residues. Trimming cost V 3 bases and J 5 bases, with 23 bases left between them. The V gene's germline CDR1 is MGHRA and CDR2 YSYEKL. The CDR3 sequence: CASSHRGRGSQINNEQFF. The CDR3 DNA reads TGCGCCAGCAGCCACCGCGGAAGGGGCTCCCAGATAAACAATGAGCAGTTCTTC.